This passage covers 2 T cell receptor beta chains from one sample sequenced in a study of PD-L1 blockade in urothelial cancer (dated by TCRdb to about 2017). Receptors were amplified or captured by the immunoSEQ multiplex PCR assay. TCRdb provides this immuneACCESS table in a form limited to in-frame rearrangements. Some clones are lacking; in checked studies, under half of them reflect an unresolved V gene, and why the rest are absent is not known. The table for this sample lists about 30,000 clones; around 86% of them were counted only once. The biggest ten clones account for roughly 3.5% of the sample. Sample: PBMCs, taken around atezolizumab (anti-PD-L1) treatment. These receptor sequences come from a man aged 45-65 years with urothelial cancer.

CDR3 protein: CASRRQIQETQYF. CDR3 in DNA: TGTGCCAGCAGACGACAGATACAAGAGACCCAGTACTTC. This rearrangement joins TRBV7-9 to TRBJ2-5; TRBD1 is a possible D gene (5 bases). CDR3 length equals 13 residues. The germline V gene encodes CDR1 SEHNR and CDR2 FQNEAQ (reference sequence). V was clipped by 6 bases and J by 2 bases, with 10 bases between them.

The chain links TRBV5-8 to TRBJ1-3; the D is unclear. Trimming removed 5 bases at V and 8 bases at J, with 14 bases between. Germline CDR1 SGHTS, CDR2 YDEGEE. There are 13 residues in the CDR3. As DNA, the CDR3 is TGTGCCAGCAGGCAGAGCGGGGAACACACCATATATTTT. Translating gives CASRQSGEHTIYF. The entire variable domain, with the rest obtained from reference TRBV5-8 and TRBJ1-3, is as follows: EAGVTQSPTHLIKTRGQQATLRCSPISGHTSVYWYQQALGLGLQFLLWYDEGEERNRGNFPPRFSGRQFPNYSSELNVNALELEDSALYLCASRQSGEHTIYFGEGSWLTVV.